Presented here are 16 T cell receptor beta chains from one specimen sequenced in a study of early T cells in non-severe SARS-CoV-2 infection. TCRdb redid the calling of the 5' RACE reads with MiXCR, one entry per CDR3 protein. The table records about 98,000 distinct CDR3 sequences, about an eighth of them present only once. The sequencing sample was made of whole blood. These TCRs come from an adult who was a healthcare worker with PCR-confirmed SARS-CoV-2 infection or an uninfected control (not recorded which).

CDR3 sequence: CASSLSGYEQFF. The DNA for the CDR3 is TGTGCCAGCAGCTTGTCAGGGTATGAGCAGTTCTTC. This chain uses TRBV5-6 with TRBJ2-1; D perhaps matches TRBD1 (5 bases). V was cut by 1 base and J by 8 bases, with 7 bases left in between. This CDR3 has 12 residues. Germline CDR1 reads SGHDT; CDR2 reads YYEEEE.

This chain uses TRBV5-1 with TRBJ2-5; D not certain. V was clipped by 1 base and J by 4 bases, with 8 bases between them. The CDR3 length is 13 residues. Looked up from germline, CDR1 is SGHRS and CDR2 is YFSETQ. CDR3 sequence reads: CASSLRPGETQYF. For the CDR3, the DNA is TGCGCCAGCAGCTTGAGGCCCGGAGAGACCCAGTACTTC.

The rearrangement joins TRBV7-2 to TRBJ1-1; unclear D gene. Germline CDR1 SGHTA, CDR2 FQGNSA. The CDR3 length is 14 residues. V lost 6 bases and J lost 1, with 12 bases in between. As DNA, the CDR3 is TGTGCCAGCAGGTTTGGTTCCAGGAACACTGAAGCTTTCTTT. It specifies CASRFGSRNTEAFF.

This clonotype has at least ten counts. The chain carries TRBV18 and TRBJ1-2, with TRBD1 matching 12 bases. V lost 3 bases to trimming and J lost 3 bases; unmatched junction nucleotides: 8. Germline values: CDR1 KGHSH, CDR2 LQKENI. The CDR3 is 17 residues long. The CDR3 region has the DNA TGTGCCAGCTCACCGCCGGGACAGGGGGCGCAGGACTATGGCTACACCTTC. Translating gives CASSPPGQGAQDYGYTF.

The chain employs TRBV9 and TRBJ2-6, with D unclear. V lost 0 bases and J 2 bases, leaving 6 bases between the germline ends. The CDR3 sequence is 15 residues long. Germline V gives CDR1 SGDLS, CDR2 YYNGEE. For the CDR3, the DNA is TGTGCCAGCAGCGTAGGGGTGGCTGGGGCCAACGTCCTGACTTTC. This encodes CASSVGVAGANVLTF.

J is TRBJ2-7 and V is TRBV6-5, with 9 bases lining up with TRBD1. The germline V gene has CDR1 MNHEY and CDR2 SVGAGI. The CDR3 consists of 15 residues. The J segment lost 4 bases and the V segment lost 6 bases, leaving 10 bases of the junction unmatched. The CDR3 DNA is TGTGCCAGCAGCCAAACACAGGGGGCCGCGTACGAGCAGTACTTC. Amino acids: CASSQTQGAAYEQYF.

The V call is TRBV9, the J call TRBJ2-7; D unclear. Germline loops: CDR1 SGDLS, CDR2 YYNGEE. The CDR3 has 14 residues. V lost 3 bases and J lost 2, with 12 bases in between. The CDR3 DNA follows: TGTGCCAGCAGCGCAAGACAAGTGCCCTACGAGCAGTACTTC. This sequence encodes CASSARQVPYEQYF.

This clonotype occurred a few times. The V and J genes are TRBV11-2 and TRBJ1-4; 8 nucleotides line up with TRBD1. The CDR3 runs to 14 residues. Germline trimming cut 8 bases from V and 8 bases from J; bases unmatched to any gene: 10. Germline V lookup: CDR1 SGHAT, CDR2 FQNNGV. The CDR3 DNA reads as TGTGCCAGCCGCTCCGGGACAGGAGGAGAAAAACTGTTTTTT. The encoded protein is CASRSGTGGEKLFF. The whole variable domain, remainder taken from reference TRBV11-2 and TRBJ1-4, is EAGVAQSPRYKIIEKRQSVAFWCNPISGHATLYWYQQILGQGPKLLIQFQNNGVVDDSQLPKDRFSAERLKGVDSTLKIQPAKLEDSAVYLCASRSGTGGEKLFFGSGTQLSVL.

This clonotype was found a few times. The chain couples TRBV24-1 to TRBJ2-7; D may be TRBD1 (6 bases). In germline, CDR1 is KGHDR, CDR2 SFDVKD. Trimming left V 4 bases short and J 5 bases short, with 11 bases between. The CDR3 sequence is 13 residues long. The chain's CDR3 is CATSDRGRNEQYF. CDR3 sequence (DNA): TGTGCCACCAGTGACAGGGGTCGGAACGAGCAGTACTTC.

This clonotype came up many times. CDR3 DNA sequence: TGCAGTGCCCCAGGGACAGGGGTCACTGAAGCTTTCTTT. Protein product: CSAPGTGVTEAFF. This chain links TRBV20-1 with TRBJ1-1; 10 positions agree with TRBD1. The CDR3 length is 13 residues. Germline V gene sequence: CDR1 DFQATT, CDR2 SNEGSKA (reference sequence). The V segment lost 6 bases and the J segment 4 bases; nucleotides outside the gene matches: 5.

The rearrangement joins TRBV6-5 to TRBJ1-2, with D hard to call. V gave up 3 bases and J gave up 10 bases, with 24 bases separating them. This CDR3 spans 16 amino acids. The germline CDR1 and CDR2 sequences are MNHEY and SVGAGI. The CDR3 loop reads CASSYDRWARAGLYTF. The DNA for the CDR3 is TGTGCCAGCAGTTATGACCGGTGGGCACGGGCCGGCCTCTACACCTTC.

The chain joins TRBV5-6 to TRBJ1-1; D not resolved. CDR1 is SGHDT and CDR2 is YYEEEE in the germline V gene. The CDR3 covers 14 residues. Between the trimmed V and J ends, which lost 4 bases and 12 bases, there was a span of 22 bases. The CDR3 spells CASSIGRDRTRTFF. The DNA of the CDR3 is TGTGCCAGCAGCATCGGACGGGATCGGACCCGGACTTTCTTT.

This clonotype appeared many times. This rearrangement joins TRBV6-2 or TRBV6-3 to TRBJ1-2, with D unresolved. Germline CDR1 is MNHEY and CDR2 is SVGEGT. The CDR3 extends over 13 amino acids. V was cut by 2 bases and J by 4 bases, with 8 bases left in between. CDR3 sequence (DNA): TGTGCCAGCAGTTACACCCGCGGCTATGGCTACACCTTC. It translates to CASSYTRGYGYTF.

This clonotype has ten or more counts. The J gene is TRBJ1-5, the V gene TRBV12-3 or TRBV12-4; D unclear. The germline V and J ends were trimmed by 3 bases and 5 bases, with 8 bases remaining between them. There are 13 residues in the CDR3. In nucleotides, the CDR3 is TGTGCCAGCAGTTTTTCTAAGCATCAGCCCCAGCATTTT. Translating it yields CASSFSKHQPQHF.

This clonotype has just a few counts. This sequence joins TRBV7-2 and TRBJ2-1; D gene uncertain. Trimming stripped 3 bases from V and 4 bases from J, with 10 bases between. The CDR3 is 14 amino acids. The germline V gene encodes CDR1 SGHTA and CDR2 FQGNSA. The CDR3 nucleotides read TGTGCCAGCAGCTTCGGTGGGAAGTACAATGAGCAGTTCTTC. The encoded protein is CASSFGGKYNEQFF.

There are many counts of this clonotype. V and J are TRBV20-1 and TRBJ2-3; D is unclear. The CDR3 consists of 12 residues. The V and J ends lost 0 bases and 7 bases respectively, with 8 bases between them. The germline V gene has CDR1 DFQATT and CDR2 SNEGSKA (reference sequence). In nucleotides, the CDR3 is TGCAGTGCTAGAGATTTGTTGCATACGCAGTATTTT. Amino acid sequence: CSARDLLHTQYF.